The next 13 T cell receptor beta chains were all read from a single sample in a study of blood T cells in healthy people across ages. PCR was performed a second time for about 7 to 12 cycles using a sample-barcoded 5' primer and a J-beta primer mix. In TCRdb, the 5' RACE reads were re-called with MiXCR into one record per CDR3 protein. The sample carries 1.5 million to 2 million distinct CDR3 sequences, roughly a third recorded once. Sequencing was carried out using blood. These receptors came from a woman in her 30s in good health.

CDR3 amino acids: CASSYRQENYEQYF. The DNA for the CDR3 is TGTGCCAGCAGCTACCGACAGGAAAACTACGAGCAGTACTTC. The J gene is TRBJ2-7, the V gene TRBV7-6; D is perhaps TRBD1 (6 bases). Germline CDR1 reads SGHVS; CDR2 reads FNYEAQ. V shed 4 bases and J shed 3 bases, with 13 bases lying between them. The CDR3 totals 14 residues.

V is TRBV20-1 and J is TRBJ2-1; 13 bases fit TRBD2. The CDR3 sequence is 13 residues long. Germline CDR1 DFQATT, CDR2 SNEGSKA (reference sequence). J lost 12 bases, V lost 6 bases, and 8 bases had no gene match. Here the CDR3 reads CSAEGLAGSGQFF. The CDR3 coding sequence is TGCAGTGCCGAGGGACTAGCGGGATCAGGGCAGTTCTTC.

In its sample, this clonotype was seen many times. The chain links TRBV29-1 to TRBJ2-1, with a tentative D call TRBD2 (5 bases). The CDR3 extends over 14 amino acids. V was trimmed by 7 bases and J by 8 bases, leaving 21 bases between them. The germline gives CDR1 SQVTM, CDR2 ANQGSEA. Written as DNA, the CDR3 is TGCAGCGCTGAGGACTTGGGGTTATTTGATGAGCAGTTCTTC. It is translated as CSAEDLGLFDEQFF.

The gene calls are TRBV3-1 and TRBJ2-2, with 10 bases matching TRBD2. CDR1 is LGHDT and CDR2 is YNNKEL in the germline V gene (reference sequence). The CDR3 covers 17 residues. J was trimmed by 3 bases and V by 3 bases; bases with no gene match: 7. Here the CDR3 DNA reads TGTGCCAGCAGCCACGATGCTAGCGGGGGAGACACCGGGGAGCTGTTTTTT. This sequence encodes CASSHDASGGDTGELFF.

Concerning this clonotype itself: A much larger clone lies a single base off, so this may be a read error. J is TRBJ2-7 and V is TRBV29-1; 8 bases fit TRBD2. Losses at the gene ends were 4 bases for V and 7 bases for J; bases not matched to a gene: 12. The germline V gene encodes CDR1 SQVTM and CDR2 ANQGSEA. The length of the CDR3 is 14 residues. CDR3 bases: TGCAGCGTTGTGCTCGGGAGGGCCGGCAATGAGCAGTACTTC. It encodes CSVVLGRAGNEQYF.

The rearrangement uses TRBV14 and TRBJ1-5, with TRBD1 matching 7 bases. J lost 0 bases, V lost 2 bases, and 7 bases had no gene match. Germline V gene sequence: CDR1 SGHDN, CDR2 FVKESK. The CDR3 loop spans 17 amino acids. CDR3: CASSQWGQIHSNQPQHF. CDR3 coding DNA: TGTGCCAGCAGCCAATGGGGACAGATCCATAGCAATCAGCCCCAGCATTTT.

This clonotype was seen more than once but under ten times. The chain recombines TRBV3-1 with TRBJ2-1; D not certain. Germline assignment: CDR1 LGHDT and CDR2 YNNKEL (reference sequence). There are 16 residues in the CDR3. V was shortened by 0 bases and J by 4 bases, with 13 bases between the two germline ends. The DNA for the CDR3 is TGTGCCAGCAGCCAAGAGTTGGCGTCATCATACAATGAGCAGTTCTTC. Translation: CASSQELASSYNEQFF.

In this sample, this clonotype turned up a few times. The rearrangement uses TRBV18 and TRBJ2-7, with TRBD2 matching 10 bases. The J call is doubtful: the DNA matches TRBJ2-5 better. This CDR3 is built from 18 residues. Germline-derived CDR1 and CDR2 are KGHSH and LQKENI. The CDR3 here is CASSPLRPSGGEQETQYF. The CDR3 DNA reads as TGTGCCAGCTCACCACTTCGGCCTAGCGGGGGAGAACAAGAGACCCAGTACTTC.

J is TRBJ1-1 and V is TRBV12-5, with D perhaps TRBD1 (6 bases). The germline V gene encodes CDR1 LGHNT and CDR2 FRNRAP. Trimming removed 4 bases from V and 5 bases from J, with 8 bases in between. This CDR3 is built from 12 residues. The CDR3 is CASGSTGTEAFF. The DNA of the CDR3 is TGTGCTAGTGGTTCCACAGGGACTGAAGCTTTCTTT. The full variable domain, in which reference TRBV12-5 and TRBJ1-1 provide the parts outside the CDR3, is DARVTQTPRHKVTEMGQEVTMRCQPILGHNTVFWYRQTMMQGLELLAYFRNRAPLDDSGMPKDRFSAEMPDATLATLKIQPSEPRDSAVYFCASGSTGTEAFFGQGTRLTVV.

V usage is TRBV5-6 and J usage is TRBJ2-2; 9 bases align to TRBD2. With V trimmed by 4 bases and J by 1 base, 5 bases remained unmatched. The CDR3 is made up of 16 amino acids. Germline lookup yields CDR1 SGHDT and CDR2 YYEEEE. The CDR3, as DNA: TGTGCCAGCAGCCACCTGACTAGCGGGAACACCGGGGAGCTGTTTTTT. Translating it yields CASSHLTSGNTGELFF.

Only a few counts were recorded for this clonotype. The chain employs TRBV15 and TRBJ2-7; 14 bases fit TRBD2. The length of the CDR3 is 18 residues. Germline CDR1 is LNHNV and CDR2 is YYDKDF (reference sequence). V lost 2 bases and J lost 4; bases outside the gene matches: 10. In DNA form, the CDR3 reads TGTGCCACCAGCAGATCCATTCGACTAGCGGGAGGGCTATACGAGCAGTACTTC. Amino acids: CATSRSIRLAGGLYEQYF.

The V gene is TRBV7-8, the J gene TRBJ2-1; 11 bases align to TRBD2. Germline assignment: CDR1 SGHVS and CDR2 FQNEAQ. V dropped 5 bases and J dropped 8; count of bases not matched to a gene: 14. The CDR3 consists of 17 residues. In DNA form, the CDR3 reads TGTGCCAGCAGCATTCTACTAGCGGGGGATTCATACGATGAGCAGTTCTTC. Amino acid sequence: CASSILLAGDSYDEQFF. The whole variable domain, remainder taken from reference TRBV7-8 and TRBJ2-1, is GAGVSQSPRYKVAKRGQDVALRCDPISGHVSLFWYQQALGQGPEFLTYFQNEAQLDKSGLPSDRFFAERPEGSVSTLKIQRTQQEDSAVYLCASSILLAGDSYDEQFFGPGTRLTVL.

This clonotype was seen repeatedly, ten times or more. The chain is built from TRBV5-1 and TRBJ1-1; D may be TRBD1 (5 bases). The V end lost 6 bases, the J end lost 0 bases, and 15 bases lay between the germline ends. This CDR3 comprises 15 residues. The germline CDR1 and CDR2 sequences are SGHRS and YFSETQ. The CDR3 sequence is CASKRGAGMNTEAFF. In DNA form, the CDR3 reads TGCGCCAGCAAAAGGGGCGCGGGAATGAACACTGAAGCTTTCTTT. Complete variable domain (other parts from reference TRBV5-1 and TRBJ1-1): KAGVTQTPRYLIKTRGQQVTLSCSPISGHRSVSWYQQTPGQGLQFLFEYFSETQRNKGNFPGRFSGRQFSNSRSEMNVSTLELGDSALYLCASKRGAGMNTEAFFGQGTRLTVV.